The rows below give T cell receptor beta chains drawn from one sample of a study of blood T cell repertoires in COVID-19. TCRdb's copy holds only in-frame clones and misses some; the assay was immunoSEQ multiplex PCR. The data show approximately 120,000 clones, around nine tenths seen once. Sequencing input: peripheral blood. All receptors derive from a human donor with acute or convalescent COVID-19. The donor label of this sample is uncertain. CDR3s include the opening cysteine and the closing phenylalanine or tryptophan. D genes are given only for firm matches. Size values are once, few and many counts, or a class for expanded clones, and some rows have none.

cdr3_nt cdr3_aa cdr3_length d_call j_call v_call clone_size
TGTGCCAGCAGCTCTTATAGCGGGGGGGCCAATCATTTTCACACAGATACGCAGTATTTT CASSSYSGGANHFHTDTQYF 20 TRBD2 TRBJ2-3 TRBV7-6 NA
TGTGCCAGCAGTTTATCTGGTACGCGATACGAGCAGTACTTC CASSLSGTRYEQYF 14 NA TRBJ2-7 TRBV27 NA
TGTGCCAGCAGACTTCGAGCGCTCACGGGGTTATATAGCAATCAGCCCCAGCATTTT CASRLRALTGLYSNQPQHF 19 NA TRBJ1-5 TRBV28 NA
TGTGCCAGCAGCCATCGTGCGGGGGACTCCGGGGATACGCAGTATTTT CASSHRAGDSGDTQYF 16 TRBD2 TRBJ2-3 TRBV4-2 NA
TGCGCCAGCAGCTGGGGACTAGCGGGGAGCCAAGAGACCCAGTACTTC CASSWGLAGSQETQYF 16 TRBD2 TRBJ2-5 TRBV5-1 NA
TGTGCCAGCAGTTTATCGACGGGCCTAGCGGGAAAGTGGGGCACAGATACGCAGTATTTT CASSLSTGLAGKWGTDTQYF 20 TRBD2 TRBJ2-3 TRBV27 NA
TGTGCCAGTAATTTAGCGGGAGTTGGTAGTGAGCAGTTCTTC CASNLAGVGSEQFF 14 TRBD2 TRBJ2-1 TRBV19 NA
TGTGCCAGCAGGGGACAGGGGTTGGGTGAAGCTTTCTTT CASRGQGLGEAFF 13 TRBD1 TRBJ1-1 TRBV27 NA
TGTGCCATTACCGGGACAGGCGAACTTAGGGGAGACACTGAAGCTTTCTTT CAITGTGELRGDTEAFF 17 TRBD1 TRBJ1-1 TRBV25-1 NA
TGTGCCTGGAGTCCGTACAGGGGTGAAGCTTTCTTT CAWSPYRGEAFF 12 TRBD1 TRBJ1-1 TRBV30 NA
TGCAGCGTTGAAAACAGGGGGCGTTGGGCTTTCTTT CSVENRGRWAFF 12 TRBD1 TRBJ1-1 TRBV29-1 NA
TGTGCCAGCAGCCAAGACAGCTACGAGCAGTACTTC CASSQDSYEQYF 12 NA TRBJ2-7 TRBV12-3/TRBV12-4 NA
TGTGCCAGGAATTCGGGAGCAGATACGCAGTATTTT CARNSGADTQYF 12 NA TRBJ2-3 TRBV9 NA
TGTGCCAGTAGTATGGTGGGAGGGCTTGACAATGAGCAGTTCTTC CASSMVGGLDNEQFF 15 TRBD2 TRBJ2-1 TRBV19 NA
TGTGCCAGCAGCCAAGGACAGGGGGGCAATGAGCAGTTCTTC CASSQGQGGNEQFF 14 TRBD1 TRBJ2-1 TRBV3-1/TRBV3-2 NA
TGTGCCATCAGCCCCGGGACATCGAACACTGAAGCTTTCTTT CAISPGTSNTEAFF 14 NA TRBJ1-1 TRBV10-3 NA
TGTGCCAGCAGCACCGGGACTAGCGGGAAGGGTGAGCAGTTCTTC CASSTGTSGKGEQFF 15 TRBD2 TRBJ2-1 TRBV6-5 NA
TGTGCCAGCAGCCCGACCAGCGGATCCTATGGCTACACCTTC CASSPTSGSYGYTF 14 NA TRBJ1-2 TRBV7-8 NA
TGTGCCAGCAGCGAGAAACATCCGGGACTAGCGGGGCCCAATGAGCAGTTCTTC CASSEKHPGLAGPNEQFF 18 TRBD2 TRBJ2-1 TRBV9 NA
TGTGCCAGCACCTTATCTGGGACAGCGACGAGGTTTATCTACACCTTC CASTLSGTATRFIYTF 16 TRBD1 TRBJ1-2 TRBV28 NA
TGTGCCAGCAGTGAAGGTTGGCCTTTCTCCTATAATTCACCCCTCCACTTT CASSEGWPFSYNSPLHF 17 NA TRBJ1-6 TRBV2 NA
TGTGCCAGCAGGTTCCACAGGCCCTTGGACACTGAAGCTTTCTTT CASRFHRPLDTEAFF 15 NA TRBJ1-1 TRBV28 medium-sized
TGTGCCAGCAGCCTGTTCTGGGGGGAGGAAGGTGAAAAACTGTTTTTT CASSLFWGEEGEKLFF 16 NA TRBJ1-4 TRBV7-6 NA
TGTGCCAGCAGTTTACAGGGGTATAATTCACCCCTCCACTTT CASSLQGYNSPLHF 14 NA TRBJ1-6 TRBV28 few
TGTGCCAGCAGCCCAACAGGGGGAGGGACAGATACGCAGTATTTT CASSPTGGGTDTQYF 15 NA TRBJ2-3 TRBV9 NA
TGTGCCAGCAGCCTCCGGACAGGGCCCGGGGAGCTGTTTTTT CASSLRTGPGELFF 14 TRBD1 TRBJ2-2 TRBV9 NA
TGTGCCAGCAGCGTATCTAGCGGGGAGGGAGATACGCAGTATTTT CASSVSSGEGDTQYF 15 TRBD2 TRBJ2-3 TRBV9 NA
TGTGCCACCAGTGATTCTCGGGAGCAGTTCTTC CATSDSREQFF 11 NA TRBJ2-1 TRBV24-1 NA
TGTGCCAGCAGGGTGGGGGGTGGACTGGATGAAAAACTGTTTTTT CASRVGGGLDEKLFF 15 NA TRBJ1-4 TRBV2 few
TGTGCCAGCGGCCCCACAGGAAGACAGCAGTATTTT CASGPTGRQQYF 12 NA TRBJ2-3 TRBV6-2/TRBV6-3 NA
TGTGCCAGCAGTTCCACAGTGAACACTGAAGCTTTCTTT CASSSTVNTEAFF 13 NA TRBJ1-1 TRBV6-5 NA
TGTGCCAGCATGTGGACAGATGAACCCTACGAGCAGTACTTC CASMWTDEPYEQYF 14 NA TRBJ2-7 TRBV6-5 NA
TGTGCCAGCAGCGTAGAGGGGGGGAGAGCTGCTGGCTACACCTTC CASSVEGGRAAGYTF 15 NA TRBJ1-2 TRBV9 NA
TGTGCCAGCTCACCACTAGTCAATGAGCAGTTCTTC CASSPLVNEQFF 12 NA TRBJ2-1 TRBV18 NA